The present TCR beta chain was sequenced within a study of vaccination effects on CD4 cells after COVID-19. Overall study: Sampling occurred a median 72 days post second dose, range 14 to 241.

Note on this clone: The antigen remains undetermined.

CDR3 length equals 13 residues. Germline V CDR1 and CDR2: MNHEY, SMNVEV (reference sequence). Trimming pared 6 bases from V and 8 bases from J, leaving 13 bases between. Pools of viral peptides were used by the ViraFEST assay to expand antigen-specific CD4+ T cells ahead of sequencing. Following a roughly 10-day culture, CD4+ T cells were purified. Participants each got two BNT162b2 or mRNA-1273 vaccine doses. The table came from immunoSEQ multiplex PCR; TCRdb's copy has only in-frame clones and leaves some out. There are tens of thousands of clones in the sample; 74% occur only once, and around 1.5% lies in the top ten.

This sequence joins TRBV27 and TRBJ1-4; tentative D call: TRBD1 (5 bases). This receptor was taken from a human donor who received a COVID-19 vaccine. Sequencing used CD4+ T cells from PBMCs cultured with HCoV-229E spike peptides, obtained after COVID-19 vaccination. This chain's CDR3 is CASRAGNREKLFF. In DNA, the CDR3 is TGTGCCAGCAGGGCAGGGAACCGGGAAAAACTGTTTTTT.